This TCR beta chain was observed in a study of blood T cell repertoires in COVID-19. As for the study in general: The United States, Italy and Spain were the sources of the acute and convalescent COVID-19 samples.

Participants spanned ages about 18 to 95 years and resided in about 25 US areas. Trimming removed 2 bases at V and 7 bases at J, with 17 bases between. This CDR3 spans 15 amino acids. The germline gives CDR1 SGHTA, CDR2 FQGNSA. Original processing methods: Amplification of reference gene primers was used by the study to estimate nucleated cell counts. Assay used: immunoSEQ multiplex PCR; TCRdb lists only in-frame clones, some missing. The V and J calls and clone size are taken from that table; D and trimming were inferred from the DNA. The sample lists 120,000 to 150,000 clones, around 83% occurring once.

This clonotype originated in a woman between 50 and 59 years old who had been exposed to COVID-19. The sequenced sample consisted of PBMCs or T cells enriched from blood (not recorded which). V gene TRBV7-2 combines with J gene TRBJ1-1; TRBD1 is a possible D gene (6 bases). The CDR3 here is CASSLTSGAIIEAFF. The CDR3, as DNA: TGTGCCAGCAGCTTAACATCAGGGGCGATCATTGAAGCTTTCTTT.